Listed below are T cell receptor beta chains from one sample, sequenced in a study of preoperative IRX-2 immunotherapy in early breast cancer. The repertoire was sequenced with immunoSEQ multiplex PCR; TCRdb's copy has only in-frame clones and lacks some. The repertoire consists of around 30,000 clones, with under 90% occurring once and the leading ten covering approximately 3%. The sample was taken from a patient treated with IRX-2 immunotherapy. All receptors come from a human donor with breast cancer. The CDR3 runs from the conserved cysteine through the conserved F or W. D genes are given only for firm matches. Rows give clone size only sometimes, using once, few, many, or a class for an expanded clone.

V: TRBV22-1
J: TRBJ2-3
length: 17
D: NA
size: NA
CDR3: CASSSTSGGELTDTQYF
DNA: TGTGCCAGCAGCAGCACTAGCGGGGGGGAGTTGACAGATACGCAGTATTTT

V: TRBV6-8
J: TRBJ1-3
length: 14
D: TRBD1
size: few
CDR3: CAMDRGSRRNTIYF
DNA: TGTGCCATGGACAGGGGCAGTAGACGAAACACCATATATTTT

V: TRBV7-5
J: TRBJ2-3
length: 16
D: NA
size: once
CDR3: CASSLTGGGGTDTQYF
DNA: TGTGCCAGCAGCCTTACAGGAGGGGGGGGTACAGATACGCAGTATTTT

V: TRBV6-8
J: TRBJ1-3
length: 14
D: TRBD1
size: NA
CDR3: CASKDRSSGNTIYF
DNA: TGTGCCAGCAAGGACAGGTCCTCTGGAAACACCATATATTTT

V: TRBV6-8
J: TRBJ2-7
length: 14
D: TRBD2
size: NA
CDR3: CATKGALAGSLQYF
DNA: TGTGCCACGAAAGGGGCTCTAGCGGGGTCCCTGCAGTACTTC

V: TRBV11-3
J: TRBJ2-7
length: 16
D: TRBD1
size: few
CDR3: CASSLFASRQGLKQYF
DNA: TGTGCCAGCAGCCTATTCGCCTCCCGACAGGGATTGAAGCAGTACTTC

V: TRBV6-4
J: TRBJ2-3
length: 13
D: NA
size: NA
CDR3: CASRLLPQGLQNF
DNA: TGTGCCAGCAGACTACTGCCTCAGGGGCTGCAAAATTTT

V: TRBV19
J: TRBJ2-1
length: 14
D: NA
size: NA
CDR3: CASSIRGGAREQFF
DNA: TGTGCCAGTAGTATAAGAGGGGGGGCTCGGGAGCAGTTCTTC

V: TRBV29-1
J: TRBJ2-5
length: 13
D: NA
size: NA
CDR3: CSVAGWAWETQYF
DNA: TGCAGCGTTGCGGGGTGGGCCTGGGAGACCCAGTACTTC

V: TRBV29-1
J: TRBJ2-5
length: 14
D: TRBD1
size: NA
CDR3: CSGGQGSFQETQYF
DNA: TGCAGCGGGGGACAGGGGAGTTTCCAAGAGACCCAGTACTTC

V: TRBV29-1
J: TRBJ1-1
length: 13
D: TRBD1
size: NA
CDR3: CSVVQGVGTEAFF
DNA: TGCAGCGTTGTACAGGGGGTTGGAACTGAAGCTTTCTTT

V: TRBV6-8
J: TRBJ2-3
length: 13
D: NA
size: NA
CDR3: CASGVGFMDTQYF
DNA: TGTGCCAGCGGGGTGGGGTTTATGGATACGCAGTATTTT

V: TRBV7-6
J: TRBJ2-5
length: 16
D: NA
size: NA
CDR3: CASSPGRAIGVETQYF
DNA: TGTGCCAGCAGCCCCGGGCGAGCGATCGGCGTTGAGACCCAGTACTTC

V: TRBV11-3
J: TRBJ2-1
length: 15
D: TRBD2
size: NA
CDR3: CASSPGLARPNEQFF
DNA: TGTGCCAGCAGCCCGGGACTAGCGCGGCCCAATGAGCAGTTCTTC

V: TRBV11-3
J: TRBJ1-1
length: 16
D: TRBD1
size: NA
CDR3: CASSLDQGGVNTEAFF
DNA: TGTGCCAGCAGCTTAGACCAGGGGGGGGTGAACACTGAAGCTTTCTTT

V: TRBV11-3
J: TRBJ2-3
length: 15
D: NA
size: NA
CDR3: CASSRRASGTDTQYF
DNA: TGTGCCAGCAGCCGGAGGGCGTCAGGCACAGATACGCAGTATTTT

V: TRBV19
J: TRBJ1-2
length: 15
D: TRBD1
size: NA
CDR3: CASSEGQGASRGYTF
DNA: TGTGCCAGTAGTGAGGGACAGGGGGCGTCAAGGGGCTACACCTTC

V: TRBV7-4
J: TRBJ1-2
length: 15
D: NA
size: NA
CDR3: CASSPGFLRNYGYTF
DNA: TGTGCCAGCAGCCCAGGGTTCTTACGTAACTATGGCTACACCTTC

V: TRBV18
J: TRBJ2-7
length: 16
D: NA
size: NA
CDR3: CASSPPWQPGSYEQYF
DNA: TGTGCCAGCTCACCCCCTTGGCAGCCAGGCTCCTACGAGCAGTACTTC

V: TRBV19
J: TRBJ1-1
length: 14
D: NA
size: NA
CDR3: CASSGQGFNTEAFF
DNA: TGTGCCAGTTCCGGGCAGGGCTTTAACACTGAAGCTTTCTTT

V: TRBV28
J: TRBJ1-5
length: 16
D: NA
size: NA
CDR3: CASSKPDHYSNQPQHF
DNA: TGTGCCAGCAGTAAGCCGGACCATTATAGCAATCAGCCCCAGCATTTT

V: TRBV23-1
J: TRBJ2-7
length: 18
D: NA
size: NA
CDR3: CASSQTRDSSSISYEQYF
DNA: TGCGCCAGCAGCCAGACCCGTGACTCCTCCTCCATCTCCTACGAGCAGTACTTC

V: TRBV11-3
J: TRBJ2-7
length: 15
D: TRBD1
size: NA
CDR3: CASSLGTGGPYEQYF
DNA: TGTGCCAGCAGCTTAGGAACAGGGGGCCCCTACGAGCAGTACTTC

V: TRBV28
J: TRBJ2-5
length: 14
D: TRBD2
size: NA
CDR3: CASSLQGGGETQYF
DNA: TGTGCCAGCAGTTTACAGGGCGGGGGAGAGACCCAGTACTTC

V: TRBV18
J: TRBJ1-1
length: 13
D: TRBD1
size: NA
CDR3: CASGQAPNTEAFF
DNA: TGTGCCAGCGGACAGGCCCCTAACACTGAAGCTTTCTTT

V: TRBV29-1
J: TRBJ1-2
length: 13
D: NA
size: NA
CDR3: CSVGWGADYGYTF
DNA: TGCAGCGTTGGATGGGGCGCCGACTATGGCTACACCTTC

V: TRBV6-8
J: TRBJ1-1
length: 13
D: NA
size: NA
CDR3: CASSYAQNTEAFF
DNA: TGTGCCAGCAGTTACGCCCAGAACACTGAAGCTTTCTTT

V: TRBV12-5
J: TRBJ2-5
length: 15
D: TRBD1
size: NA
CDR3: CASGPGQAIQETQYF
DNA: TGTGCTAGTGGCCCGGGACAGGCGATCCAAGAGACCCAGTACTTC

V: TRBV6-4
J: TRBJ2-7
length: 15
D: NA
size: NA
CDR3: CAIGDRGTGSYEQYF
DNA: TGTGCCATCGGGGATCGCGGGACTGGGTCCTACGAGCAGTACTTC

V: TRBV28
J: TRBJ1-1
length: 13
D: NA
size: NA
CDR3: CASSFRLNTEAFF
DNA: TGTGCCAGCAGTTTCCGGTTGAACACTGAAGCTTTCTTT

V: TRBV6-8
J: TRBJ1-2
length: 15
D: NA
size: once
CDR3: CASSYSSTGFYGYTF
DNA: TGTGCCAGCAGTTACTCGAGTACGGGATTCTATGGCTACACCTTC

V: TRBV28
J: TRBJ2-7
length: 14
D: TRBD1
size: NA
CDR3: CASKPGQGGYEQYF
DNA: TGTGCCAGCAAACCGGGACAGGGTGGCTACGAGCAGTACTTC

V: TRBV12-2
J: TRBJ2-7
length: 16
D: NA
size: NA
CDR3: CAAAYSLAGDPYEQYF
DNA: TGTGCCGCAGCTTACTCATTAGCGGGAGACCCCTACGAGCAGTACTTC

V: TRBV6-8
J: TRBJ1-5
length: 13
D: NA
size: once
CDR3: CAISPDSYQPQHF
DNA: TGTGCCATCAGCCCGGACAGCTATCAGCCCCAGCATTTT

V: TRBV29-1
J: TRBJ2-3
length: 12
D: NA
size: NA
CDR3: CSVGAEADTQYF
DNA: TGCAGCGTCGGAGCCGAGGCGGATACGCAGTATTTT

V: TRBV7-1
J: TRBJ1-5
length: 16
D: NA
size: NA
CDR3: CASSLAAGEGTQPQHF
DNA: TGTGCCAGCAGCTTGGCCGCAGGGGAAGGAACTCAGCCCCAGCATTTT

V: TRBV6-8
J: TRBJ1-3
length: 13
D: NA
size: once
CDR3: CASTDGPGNTIYF
DNA: TGTGCCAGCACCGACGGACCTGGAAACACCATATATTTT

V: TRBV6-8
J: TRBJ1-1
length: 16
D: TRBD1
size: once
CDR3: CAISQPLGQTNTEAFF
DNA: TGTGCCATCAGTCAACCCCTGGGACAGACGAACACTGAAGCTTTCTTT

V: TRBV11-3
J: TRBJ1-2
length: 14
D: TRBD1
size: NA
CDR3: CASSPQGAGEGYTF
DNA: TGTGCCAGCAGCCCTCAGGGGGCGGGAGAGGGCTACACCTTC

V: TRBV18
J: TRBJ2-1
length: 16
D: TRBD1
size: NA
CDR3: CASSPLGTGSYNEQFF
DNA: TGTGCCAGCTCACCACTCGGGACAGGGAGCTACAATGAGCAGTTCTTC

V: TRBV28
J: TRBJ2-7
length: 18
D: TRBD2
size: NA
CDR3: CASSHPSWLAGAYYEQYF
DNA: TGTGCCAGCAGCCATCCCTCATGGCTAGCGGGAGCCTACTACGAGCAGTACTTC

V: TRBV19
J: TRBJ1-6
length: 16
D: NA
size: NA
CDR3: CASSWAGTTRESPLHF
DNA: TGTGCCAGTAGTTGGGCCGGTACGACTCGGGAGTCACCCCTCCACTTT

V: TRBV28
J: TRBJ2-1
length: 15
D: TRBD2
size: NA
CDR3: CASSSTSGRFNEQFF
DNA: TGTGCCAGCAGTTCAACTAGCGGGAGATTTAATGAGCAGTTCTTC

V: TRBV6-8
J: TRBJ2-5
length: 21
D: TRBD2
size: NA
CDR3: CASSYPPGLAGGTVYQETQYF
DNA: TGTGCCAGCAGTTACCCCCCGGGACTAGCGGGGGGGACGGTCTACCAAGAGACCCAGTACTTC

V: TRBV11-3
J: TRBJ2-3
length: 16
D: TRBD1
size: NA
CDR3: CASSSRPGQATDTQYF
DNA: TGTGCCAGCAGCTCGCGGCCGGGACAGGCCACAGATACGCAGTATTTT

V: TRBV28
J: TRBJ2-7
length: 15
D: NA
size: NA
CDR3: CASTLGDFGRGEQYF
DNA: TGTGCCAGCACACTGGGGGATTTCGGGAGAGGGGAGCAGTACTTC

V: TRBV15
J: TRBJ2-1
length: 16
D: NA
size: NA
CDR3: CATSREWGSSYNEQFF
DNA: TGTGCCACCAGCAGAGAATGGGGTAGCTCCTACAATGAGCAGTTCTTC

V: TRBV12-5
J: TRBJ2-3
length: 16
D: TRBD2
size: NA
CDR3: CASGLFAGGSRDTQYF
DNA: TGTGCTAGTGGTTTGTTCGCTGGCGGGAGTCGAGATACGCAGTATTTT

V: TRBV11-3
J: TRBJ1-6
length: 15
D: NA
size: NA
CDR3: CASSLGGPGPSPLHF
DNA: TGTGCCAGCAGCTTAGGGGGGCCAGGGCCTTCACCCCTCCACTTT

V: TRBV6-8
J: TRBJ2-7
length: 12
D: TRBD1
size: NA
CDR3: CASSDARGEQYF
DNA: TGTGCCAGCAGTGATGCCAGGGGGGAGCAGTACTTC

V: TRBV11-3
J: TRBJ2-1
length: 16
D: TRBD2
size: NA
CDR3: CASSPNSGRAGNEQFF
DNA: TGTGCCAGCAGCCCTAATAGCGGGAGGGCCGGGAATGAGCAGTTCTTC

V: TRBV7-8
J: TRBJ1-6
length: 13
D: NA
size: once
CDR3: CASSFDGGTPLHF
DNA: TGTGCCAGCAGCTTTGACGGTGGGACACCCCTCCACTTT

V: TRBV7-7
J: TRBJ2-5
length: 16
D: TRBD2
size: NA
CDR3: CASSLVRLAYRETQYF
DNA: TGTGCCAGCAGCTTAGTCCGACTAGCATATCGGGAGACCCAGTACTTC

V: TRBV11-3
J: TRBJ1-4
length: 14
D: TRBD1
size: few
CDR3: CASSFQGANEKLFF
DNA: TGTGCCAGCAGCTTCCAGGGGGCGAATGAAAAACTGTTTTTT

V: TRBV12-5
J: TRBJ1-2
length: 15
D: TRBD1
size: NA
CDR3: CASTPQATGHYGYTF
DNA: TGTGCCAGCACCCCCCAGGCGACAGGGCACTATGGCTACACCTTC

V: TRBV28
J: TRBJ2-7
length: 13
D: NA
size: once
CDR3: CASSLILDNEQYF
DNA: TGTGCCAGCAGTCTTATTCTCGACAACGAGCAGTACTTC

V: TRBV6-8
J: TRBJ2-7
length: 15
D: TRBD2
size: NA
CDR3: CAISRGLAGPYEQYF
DNA: TGTGCCATCAGCAGGGGACTAGCGGGACCCTACGAGCAGTACTTC

V: TRBV19
J: TRBJ2-1
length: 11
D: NA
size: NA
CDR3: CASSIRNEQFF
DNA: TGTGCCAGTAGTATTAGGAATGAGCAGTTCTTC

V: TRBV5-1
J: TRBJ2-2
length: 15
D: NA
size: NA
CDR3: CASSLARLNTGELFF
DNA: TGCGCCAGCAGCTTGGCTCGGTTGAACACCGGGGAGCTGTTTTTT

V: TRBV28
J: TRBJ2-6
length: 15
D: NA
size: NA
CDR3: CASSVLSSGANVLTF
DNA: TGTGCCAGCTCGGTCCTTTCATCTGGGGCCAACGTCCTGACTTTC